This T cell receptor (beta chain) was identified in a study of blood T cell repertoires in COVID-19. In the study overall: Samples of COVID-19 (acute and convalescent) were obtained from the United States, Italy and Spain. The cDNA or gDNA used as material had been derived from T cells, B-cell-depleted T cells, or PBMCs.

The CDR3 sequence is 14 residues long. Trimming stripped 3 bases from V and 3 bases from J, with 10 bases between. In germline, CDR1 is SGDLS, CDR2 YYNGEE. Authors' methods: Cell counts per sample came from amplifying reference gene primers. The table came from immunoSEQ multiplex PCR; TCRdb's copy has only in-frame clones and leaves some out. V, J and clone size are taken as reported in that table, and D and trimming were inferred from the DNA itself. The profile shows roughly 250,000 clones, approximately 79% of them singletons. This clone was found once. The V and J genes are TRBV9 and TRBJ2-1; tentatively, D is TRBD2 (5 bases). This clonotype was sampled from a woman older than 75 with active or convalescent COVID-19. The sequenced material came from peripheral blood. The CDR3 spells CASSADGDYNEQFF. The DNA for the CDR3 is TGTGCCAGCAGCGCAGACGGGGACTACAATGAGCAGTTCTTC. Complete variable domain (other parts from reference TRBV9 and TRBJ2-1): DSGVTQTPKHLITATGQRVTLRCSPRSGDLSVYWYQQSLDQGLQFLIQYYNGEERAKGNILERFSAQQFPDLHSELNLSSLELGDSALYFCASSADGDYNEQFFGPGTRLTVL.